Listed here are 26 T cell receptor beta chains from one sample, sequenced in a study of OX40 agonist ivuxolimab in advanced cancers. TCRdb's table, derived via immunoSEQ multiplex PCR, lists solely in-frame clones and lacks some. The sample carries 61,000 or so clones, about 85% recorded once. The sequenced sample was CD4+ or CD8+ T cells sorted from blood, obtained in a trial of the OX40 agonist ivuxolimab. These receptors were collected from an adult with an advanced solid tumor such as melanoma, head and neck, liver or kidney cancer.

The chain employs TRBV18 and TRBJ2-3, with a possible D match to TRBD2 (7 bases). CDR1 and CDR2 (germline): KGHSH, LQKENI. This CDR3 is 17 amino acids long. The V and J ends lost 2 bases and 3 bases respectively, with 18 bases between them. This CDR3 is CASSPTQWGGATDTQYF. The CDR3 nucleotides are TGTGCCAGCTCACCAACACAGTGGGGGGGGGCAACAGATACGCAGTATTTT. Combining the CDR3 with reference TRBV18 and TRBJ2-3 gives the whole variable domain NAGVMQNPRHLVRRRGQEARLRCSPMKGHSHVYWYRQLPEEGLKFMVYLQKENIIDESGMPKERFSAEFPKEGPSILRIQQVVRGDSAAYFCASSPTQWGGATDTQYFGPGTRLTVL.

The chain employs TRBV10-1 and TRBJ2-6; D is unresolved. This CDR3 spans 16 amino acids. V was clipped by 6 bases and J by 0 bases, with 12 bases between them. Germline-derived CDR1 and CDR2 are WNHNN and SYGVQD (reference sequence). The CDR3 is CASSPGPSSGANVLTF. In nucleotides, the CDR3 is TGCGCCAGCAGCCCGGGCCCAAGCTCTGGGGCCAACGTCCTGACTTTC.

CDR3: CASSAHWTTQETQYF. DNA for the CDR3: TGTGCCAGCAGCGCCCACTGGACTACGCAAGAGACCCAGTACTTC. The chain employs TRBV9 and TRBJ2-5, with D perhaps matching TRBD2 (6 bases). The CDR3 has 15 residues. Trimming left V 3 bases short and J 2 bases short, with 14 bases between. The germline CDR1 and CDR2 sequences are SGDLS and YYNGEE.

CDR3 region: CASSLQGGGTEAFF. CDR3 coding DNA: TGTGCCAGCAGCTTACAGGGTGGCGGCACTGAAGCTTTCTTT. The chain recombines TRBV7-2 with TRBJ1-1, with D perhaps TRBD1 (5 bases). Between the trimmed V and J ends, which lost 2 bases and 4 bases, there was a span of 11 bases. This CDR3 comprises 14 residues. The V gene's germline CDR1 is SGHTA and CDR2 FQGNSA.

The chain links TRBV18 to TRBJ1-3; D may be TRBD1 (6 bases). Germline V gives CDR1 KGHSH, CDR2 LQKENI. The CDR3 loop spans 18 amino acids. Trimming pared 3 bases from V and 0 bases from J, leaving 18 bases between. The CDR3 region has the DNA TGTGCCAGCTCACCGAAGGCAGGGGCGAGATCCTCTGGAAACACCATATATTTT. Translating gives CASSPKAGARSSGNTIYF.

The chain has TRBV2 and TRBJ1-3, with 10 bases lining up with TRBD1. The CDR3 extends over 15 amino acids. CDR1 SNHLY and CDR2 FYNNEI come from the germline V gene. J lost 6 bases, V lost 5 bases, and 7 bases had no gene match. The CDR3 reads CASSLRQGAVNTIYF. The CDR3 DNA follows: TGTGCCAGCAGTCTCCGACAGGGGGCCGTAAACACCATATATTTT.

This chain joins TRBV5-8 and TRBJ1-5; D is unclear. CDR1 is SGHTS and CDR2 is YDEGEE in the germline V gene. Trimming pared 1 base from V and 3 bases from J, leaving 2 bases between. This CDR3 has 12 residues. Here the CDR3 DNA reads TGTGCCAGCAGCTTGACCAATCAGCCCCAGCATTTT. Protein: CASSLTNQPQHF.

V usage is TRBV7-9 and J usage is TRBJ1-1; D is unresolved. The CDR3 has 16 residues. Germline V gene data show CDR1 as SEHNR and CDR2 as FQNEAQ (reference sequence). With 2 bases removed from V and 1 base from J, the gap between germline ends came to 14 bases. The CDR3 DNA reads TGTGCCAGCAGCTTACCCCGCCGGTGGGGGAACACTGAAGCTTTCTTT. This encodes CASSLPRRWGNTEAFF.

J is TRBJ1-2 and V is TRBV7-8; D is perhaps TRBD1 (5 bases). V shed 1 base and J shed 4 bases, with 13 bases lying between them. The CDR3 is 15 amino acids. In germline, CDR1 is SGHVS, CDR2 FQNEAQ. The CDR3 is CASSLVGGVPYGYTF. The CDR3 nucleotides read TGTGCCAGCAGCTTAGTGGGAGGGGTGCCCTATGGCTACACCTTC. Full variable domain (outside the CDR3, taken from reference TRBV7-8 and TRBJ1-2): GAGVSQSPRYKVAKRGQDVALRCDPISGHVSLFWYQQALGQGPEFLTYFQNEAQLDKSGLPSDRFFAERPEGSVSTLKIQRTQQEDSAVYLCASSLVGGVPYGYTFGSGTRLTVV.

The chain has TRBV5-1 and TRBJ2-2, with 8 bases lining up with TRBD1. This CDR3 region has 19 residues. Germline V gene data show CDR1 as SGHRS and CDR2 as YFSETQ. The V segment lost 0 bases and the J segment 4 bases; nucleotides outside the gene matches: 14. In DNA form, the CDR3 reads TGCGCCAGCAGCTTGGTGGGGGATGTGGGGACAGGAGGCACCGGGGAGCTGTTTTTT. It codes for CASSLVGDVGTGGTGELFF.

This clone was counted a single time. The chain carries TRBV11-2 and TRBJ2-7; 7 nucleotides line up with TRBD2. Looked up from germline, CDR1 is SGHAT and CDR2 is FQNNGV. The CDR3 consists of 15 residues. Losses at the gene ends were 1 base for V and 3 bases for J; bases not matched to a gene: 6. CDR3 nucleotides: TGTGCCAGCAGCTTAGGACTGCGGGGGAACTACGAGCAGTACTTC. This gives the protein CASSLGLRGNYEQYF.

The chain is built from TRBV5-5 and TRBJ1-2; D gene uncertain. This CDR3 is 15 amino acids long. V lost 0 bases to trimming and J lost 5 bases, with 14 bases between them. CDR1 is SGHKS and CDR2 is YYEKEE in the germline V gene (reference sequence). This chain's CDR3 is CASSLAEVGGYGYTF. In DNA, the CDR3 is TGTGCCAGCAGCTTGGCCGAGGTGGGTGGGTATGGCTACACCTTC.

This clone occurred a few times. The CDR3 nucleotides are TGTGCCAGCAGCTCGTACGGACTCGTTCAAGAGACCCAGTACTTC. It specifies CASSSYGLVQETQYF. The J gene is TRBJ2-5, the V gene TRBV14; TRBD2 might be the D (5 bases). The CDR3 has 15 residues. In germline, CDR1 is SGHDN, CDR2 FVKESK. Deletions cut 5 bases from V and 2 bases from J, with 15 bases between.

The V and J genes are TRBV18 and TRBJ2-7; 7 bases line up with TRBD2. Trimming took 2 bases from V and 2 from J; bases not matched to a gene: 9. The germline V gene encodes CDR1 KGHSH and CDR2 LQKENI. The CDR3 length is 16 residues. The CDR3 here is CASSPRLGSGPYEQYF. CDR3 sequence (DNA): TGTGCCAGCTCACCAAGGCTTGGTAGCGGGCCCTACGAGCAGTACTTC.

V is TRBV29-1 and J is TRBJ2-7, with 9 bases fitting TRBD2. The CDR3 runs 17 residues. J was trimmed by 5 bases and V by 5 bases; bases with no gene match: 19. Germline V gene lookup returns CDR1 SQVTM and CDR2 ANQGSEA. CDR3 loop: CSVLFWVRVAGDNEQYF. The CDR3 DNA reads TGCAGCGTTCTGTTCTGGGTCCGGGTAGCGGGGGATAACGAGCAGTACTTC.

The V call is TRBV27, the J call TRBJ1-1; tentative D call: TRBD1 (6 bases). CDR3 size: 14 residues. V lost 3 bases to trimming and J lost 0 bases, with 8 bases between them. The germline gives CDR1 MNHEY, CDR2 SMNVEV (reference sequence). In nucleotides, the CDR3 is TGTGCCAGCAGTTTTCAGGGGTTGAACACTGAAGCTTTCTTT. Protein product: CASSFQGLNTEAFF.

This chain uses TRBV18 with TRBJ2-5; D is possibly TRBD1 (6 bases). CDR1 and CDR2 (germline): KGHSH, LQKENI. The CDR3 loop spans 15 amino acids. The V end lost 4 bases, the J end lost 5 bases, and 17 bases lay between the germline ends. The CDR3 reads CASSLHGQKGETQYF. CDR3 sequence (DNA): TGTGCCAGCTCACTCCACGGACAGAAAGGGGAGACCCAGTACTTC.

The chain carries TRBV5-1 and TRBJ2-3; D is unresolved. Trimming shortened V by 5 bases and J by 0 bases, and 13 bases separated the two germline ends. CDR1 SGHRS and CDR2 YFSETQ come from the germline V gene. The CDR3 length is 15 residues. CDR3 sequence: CASSRQSSSTDTQYF. The CDR3 DNA sequence: TGCGCCAGCAGTCGACAAAGTTCTAGCACAGATACGCAGTATTTT.

With respect to this clone: Within the sample, other DNA sequences also encode this same CDR3. V and J are TRBV18 and TRBJ1-2; 7 nucleotides line up with TRBD1. V was pared by 3 bases and J by 2 bases, with 3 bases of the junction left unmatched. The CDR3 extends over 14 amino acids. Looked up from germline, CDR1 is KGHSH and CDR2 is LQKENI. CDR3 in DNA: TGTGCCAGCTCACCCGGGACAGCCAACTATGGCTACACCTTC. This translates into CASSPGTANYGYTF.

The chain is built from TRBV6-1 and TRBJ2-3, with TRBD2 as a possible D gene (5 bases). Trimming pared 6 bases from V and 6 bases from J, leaving 19 bases between. Germline CDR1 and CDR2: MNHNS and SASEGT. The CDR3 totals 15 residues. The CDR3 loop is CASRGPVASRDTQYF. CDR3 nucleotide sequence: TGTGCCAGCAGAGGCCCGGTGGCTAGCCGTGATACGCAGTATTTT.

The CDR3 nucleotides read TGTGCCAGCAGCTTATCCGGGACAGGGGCCTACGAGCAGTACTTC. Protein sequence: CASSLSGTGAYEQYF. The rearrangement joins TRBV5-4 to TRBJ2-7, with 10 bases identical to TRBD1. The germline gives CDR1 SGHNT, CDR2 YYREEE (reference sequence). CDR3 length equals 15 residues. Trimming took 2 bases from V and 2 from J; bases not matched to a gene: 4.

This chain connects TRBV7-9 to TRBJ1-1; a weak D match, TRBD1 (6 bases). V lost 10 bases, J lost 5 bases, and 14 bases lay in between. Germline CDR1 and CDR2: SEHNR and FQNEAQ (reference sequence). This CDR3 comprises 12 residues. Here the CDR3 DNA reads TGTGCCACGCACAGGGTTGGAACTGAAGCTTTCTTT. Its translation: CATHRVGTEAFF. Based on the CDR3 plus reference TRBV7-9 and TRBJ1-1, the full variable domain is DTGVSQNPRHKITKRGQNVTFRCDPISEHNRLYWYRQTLGQGPEFLTYFQNEAQLEKSRLLSDRFSAERPKGSFSTLEIQRTEQGDSAMYLCATHRVGTEAFFGQGTRLTVV.

The chain links TRBV19 to TRBJ1-1; 7 nucleotides align to TRBD1. V lost 1 base to trimming and J lost 10 bases; unmatched junction nucleotides: 3. The germline CDR1 and CDR2 sequences are LNHDA and SQIVND (reference sequence). This CDR3 has 12 amino acids. This CDR3 is CASSIGQGGAFF. CDR3 coding DNA: TGTGCCAGTAGTATAGGACAGGGTGGAGCTTTCTTT.

V usage is TRBV4-1 and J usage is TRBJ1-2, with a possible D match to TRBD1 (6 bases). The germline V gene has CDR1 MGHRA and CDR2 YSYEKL. V was clipped by 2 bases and J by 4 bases, with 11 bases between them. The CDR3 is made up of 14 amino acids. The CDR3 DNA reads as TGCGCCAGCAGCCAACCGGGGGCTTCCTATGGCTACACCTTC. Translation: CASSQPGASYGYTF.

CDR3 nucleotide sequence: TGTGCCAGTAGTCCCCGAGGAACCAGCCGATTTAATTCACCCCTCCACTTT. It codes for CASSPRGTSRFNSPLHF. The rearrangement uses TRBV19 and TRBJ1-6; no reliable D call. Germline V gene lookup returns CDR1 LNHDA and CDR2 SQIVND (reference sequence). The CDR3 runs to 17 residues. Trimming left V 5 bases short and J 6 bases short, with 20 bases between.

J is TRBJ2-4 and V is TRBV28; 12 positions match TRBD1. CDR3 length equals 18 residues. CDR1 is MDHEN, CDR2 SYDVKM, per germline. V lost 8 bases, J lost 0 bases, and 11 bases stayed unmatched. The CDR3 loop is CASSTRDRGQLAKNIQYF. The CDR3 DNA reads as TGTGCCAGCTCAACCCGGGACAGGGGGCAGCTAGCCAAAAACATTCAGTACTTC. Looking up the rest from reference TRBV28 and TRBJ2-4 gives the full variable domain: DVKVTQSSRYLVKRTGEKVFLECVQDMDHENMFWYRQDPGLGLRLIYFSYDVKMKEKGDIPEGYSVSREKKERFSLILESASTNQTSMYLCASSTRDRGQLAKNIQYFGAGTRLSVL.